The clone carrying this T cell receptor (beta chain) was counted once. Its antigen is unidentified. TCRdb's table, derived via immunoSEQ multiplex PCR, lists solely in-frame clones and lacks some. The data contain 80,000 to 95,000 clones, less than 95% of them singletons. The data originate from a study of T cell responses to AZD1222 COVID-19 vaccine. General study points: Nearly half of the spike-specific TCRs reportedly recognize variant regions that carry no mutations. Only five to seven AZD1222 recipients were seropositive at baseline. The repertoires were collected only after the peak T cell response. Distributed over spike, vaccine-associated CD4 TCRs predominated at 160-218 and 743-854.

The clonotype comes from an adult who received the AZD1222 COVID-19 vaccine. The sequenced sample was peripheral blood, obtained 28 days after the second AZD1222 dose.

CDR3 amino acids: CASTAINTEAFF. The CDR3 coding sequence is TGTGCCAGCACCGCGATAAACACTGAAGCTTTCTTT. The chain is built from TRBV7-6 and TRBJ1-1, with unresolved D. The CDR3 runs to 12 residues. V was pared by 7 bases and J by 2 bases, with 8 bases between. Germline V gene sequence: CDR1 SGHVS, CDR2 FNYEAQ.